Following are 32 T cell receptor beta chains from one sample sequenced in a study of T-cell reconstitution after alpha-beta-depleted transplantation in children. This sample's TCRbeta library carried unique molecular identifier barcodes. Each CDR3 protein gets one entry after TCRdb re-called the PCR reads with MiXCR. The sample carries around 380,000 distinct CDR3 sequences, 11% recorded once. Specimen: PBMCs from the stem cell graft donor, collected from the stem cell graft. Every receptor here comes from a human donor who donated a stem cell graft to a child with acute myeloid leukemia.

This clonotype has a handful of counts. V and J are TRBV25-1 and TRBJ2-7, with D possibly TRBD1 on 6 matching bases. V was pared by 3 bases and J by 4 bases, with 13 bases between. From germline, CDR1 is MGHDK and CDR2 SYGVNS. The CDR3 is made up of 14 amino acids. In nucleotides, the CDR3 is TGTGCCAGCAGTGATCCCGGGACACGTTACGAGCAGTACTTC. Translating it yields CASSDPGTRYEQYF.

This clonotype was recorded a few times. The rearrangement joins TRBV28 to TRBJ1-1; 11 bases align to TRBD1. The ends lost 6 bases at V and 5 bases at J; junction bases unmatched: 5. The CDR3 is made up of 14 amino acids. In germline, CDR1 is MDHEN, CDR2 SYDVKM. The CDR3 DNA follows: TGTGCCAGCAGGGACAGGGGGCGCCAGACTGAAGCTTTCTTT. Translating gives CASRDRGRQTEAFF.

The rearrangement joins TRBV5-1 to TRBJ2-7, with 10 bases fitting TRBD1. CDR3 length: 15 amino acids. With V trimmed by 3 bases and J by 6 bases, 9 bases remained unmatched. Germline V lookup: CDR1 SGHRS, CDR2 YFSETQ. As DNA, the CDR3 is TGCGCCAGCAGCTCAGAGGGACAGGGGTCCGCCGAGCAGTACTTC. Protein: CASSSEGQGSAEQYF.

The rearrangement links TRBV20-1 to TRBJ2-1, with TRBD1 matching 7 bases. There are 14 residues in the CDR3. V was pared by 5 bases and J by 1 base, with 5 bases of the junction left unmatched. Germline loops: CDR1 DFQATT, CDR2 SNEGSKA (reference sequence). Here the CDR3 reads CSAAGGMSYNEQFF. The CDR3 DNA reads TGCAGTGCTGCAGGGGGTATGTCCTACAATGAGCAGTTCTTC.

This clonotype was counted many times. Here the CDR3 DNA reads TGTGCCAGCTCACCACCCGGGACAAGAAGCAATCAGCCCCAGCATTTT. This codes for CASSPPGTRSNQPQHF. The chain combines TRBV18 with TRBJ1-5, with a weak D call TRBD1 (6 bases). The germline CDR1 and CDR2 sequences are KGHSH and LQKENI. The ends were cut back, 0 bases at V and 1 base at J, with 10 bases in the middle. The CDR3 runs to 16 residues. Full variable domain (rest looked up from reference TRBV18 and TRBJ1-5): NAGVMQNPRHLVRRRGQEARLRCSPMKGHSHVYWYRQLPEEGLKFMVYLQKENIIDESGMPKERFSAEFPKEGPSILRIQQVVRGDSAAYFCASSPPGTRSNQPQHFGDGTRLSIL.

This clonotype was counted at least ten times. CDR3 protein: CSARDGTGVKLFF. The DNA for the CDR3 is TGCAGTGCTAGAGATGGGACAGGCGTAAAACTGTTTTTT. The chain recombines TRBV20-1 with TRBJ1-4; 8 positions match TRBD1. This CDR3 region has 13 residues. CDR1 is DFQATT and CDR2 is SNEGSKA in the germline V gene (reference sequence). J was trimmed by 10 bases and V by 0 bases; bases with no gene match: 4.

This clonotype was seen repeatedly, ten times or more. The chain joins TRBV20-1 to TRBJ1-3; D unresolved. Trimming stripped 5 bases from V and 0 bases from J, with 8 bases between. The CDR3 is 13 residues long. Per the germline V gene, CDR1 is DFQATT and CDR2 is SNEGSKA (reference sequence). The CDR3 DNA reads as TGCAGTGCTCCACTGGACTCTGGAAACACCATATATTTT. Encoded protein: CSAPLDSGNTIYF.

This clonotype came up many times. The chain links TRBV9 to TRBJ2-1, with 8 positions matching TRBD2. V lost 0 bases to trimming and J lost 7 bases; unmatched junction nucleotides: 9. CDR3 length: 16 residues. CDR1 SGDLS and CDR2 YYNGEE come from the germline V gene. The CDR3 bases are TGTGCCAGCAGCGTAGCGGGAGGGCCCTCATCAAATGAGCAGTTCTTC. Translating it yields CASSVAGGPSSNEQFF.

This clonotype was recorded at least ten times. V is TRBV5-8 and J is TRBJ2-7; weak D call: TRBD1 (5 bases). V lost 2 bases and J lost 1, with 10 bases in between. The CDR3 spans 14 residues. Germline CDR1 is SGHTS and CDR2 is YDEGEE. The CDR3 sequence: CASSFGRASYEQYF. The CDR3 nucleotides read TGTGCCAGCAGCTTCGGCAGGGCGTCCTACGAGCAGTACTTC.

The chain carries TRBV10-3 and TRBJ1-2, with 7 bases that match TRBD1. The CDR3 is 14 residues long. Looked up from germline, CDR1 is ENHRY and CDR2 is SYGVKD. J gave up 7 bases and V 7 bases, and 12 bases lay outside the gene matches. In nucleotides, the CDR3 is TGTGCCATCACCGACCCGGGACAGAGAGGTGGCTACACCTTC. This sequence encodes CAITDPGQRGGYTF.

CDR3 in DNA: TGCAGTGCCAAGCTAGCGGGAGCGGTAGATACGCAGTATTTT. The encoded protein is CSAKLAGAVDTQYF. This rearrangement joins TRBV20-1 to TRBJ2-3; 10 bases are shared with TRBD2. The trim removed 6 bases at V and 5 bases at J, leaving 8 bases unmatched. The CDR3 totals 14 residues. Germline V gives CDR1 DFQATT, CDR2 SNEGSKA (reference sequence).

The gene calls are TRBV3-1 and TRBJ2-2; 11 bases are shared with TRBD2. The CDR3 is 14 amino acids. Per germline, CDR1 LGHDT and CDR2 YNNKEL (reference sequence). With V trimmed by 3 bases and J by 6 bases, 0 bases remained unmatched. The CDR3 DNA reads TGTGCCAGCAGCCAGACTAGCGGGGCCGGGGAGCTGTTTTTT. Its protein product is CASSQTSGAGELFF.

There are many counts of this clonotype. The chain couples TRBV29-1 to TRBJ1-1, with D unclear. There are 10 residues in the CDR3. V was clipped by 7 bases and J by 2 bases, with 5 bases between them. Germline V lookup: CDR1 SQVTM, CDR2 ANQGSEA. This CDR3 is CSAINTEAFF. CDR3 in DNA: TGCAGCGCAATTAACACTGAAGCTTTCTTT.

The chain has TRBV6-5 and TRBJ1-4; D remains ambiguous. V was clipped by 0 bases and J by 8 bases, with 7 bases between them. In germline, CDR1 is MNHEY, CDR2 SVGAGI. This CDR3 is built from 13 residues. The CDR3 DNA reads TGTGCCAGCAGTTACTCCTTAAGGGAAAAACTGTTTTTT. Translating it yields CASSYSLREKLFF.

In this sample, this clonotype turned up many times. The chain carries TRBV20-1 and TRBJ2-1; D call uncertain. The CDR3 is made up of 12 amino acids. The V end lost 1 base, the J end lost 9 bases, and 10 bases lay between the germline ends. Germline V gene lookup returns CDR1 DFQATT and CDR2 SNEGSKA (reference sequence). DNA of the CDR3: TGCAGTGCTAGAGGTACAGACACTGAGCAGTTCTTC. Translated, it gives CSARGTDTEQFF.

This clonotype was found a few times. This chain connects TRBV7-9 to TRBJ2-7, with unresolved D. Germline V gene data show CDR1 as SEHNR and CDR2 as FQNEAQ (reference sequence). Trimming cost V 5 bases and J 4 bases, with 9 bases left between them. The CDR3 length is 12 residues. This CDR3 is CASSPDAYEQYV. The CDR3, as DNA: TGTGCCAGCAGCCCGGACGCATACGAGCAGTACGTC.

There are many counts of this clonotype. This sequence joins TRBV5-1 and TRBJ2-1, with 7 nucleotides matching TRBD1. The germline V gene has CDR1 SGHRS and CDR2 YFSETQ. The ends lost 0 bases at V and 5 bases at J; junction bases unmatched: 2. The CDR3 length is 14 residues. Here the CDR3 reads CASSLGQGNNEQFF. CDR3 DNA: TGCGCCAGCAGCTTGGGACAGGGTAACAATGAGCAGTTCTTC.

This clonotype occurred many times. The chain is built from TRBV20-1 and TRBJ2-7; the D is unclear. V lost 1 base to trimming and J lost 4 bases, with 8 bases between them. The CDR3 has 12 amino acids. The germline V gene encodes CDR1 DFQATT and CDR2 SNEGSKA (reference sequence). The CDR3 protein is CSARGTEYEQYF. In DNA form, the CDR3 reads TGCAGTGCTAGAGGGACCGAATACGAGCAGTACTTC.

In its sample, this clonotype was seen a few times. The chain recombines TRBV20-1 with TRBJ1-5; 10 positions match TRBD1. Germline CDR1 is DFQATT and CDR2 is SNEGSKA (reference sequence). V lost 1 base to trimming and J lost 4 bases; unmatched junction nucleotides: 7. The CDR3 has 16 residues. This CDR3 reads CSARVRGQGGNQPQHF. The DNA for the CDR3 is TGCAGTGCTAGAGTTCGCGGACAGGGGGGGAATCAGCCCCAGCATTTT.

The chain links TRBV2 to TRBJ1-2, with 10 positions matching TRBD1. The CDR3 has 12 residues. Germline CDR1 is SNHLY and CDR2 is FYNNEI. Trimming took 6 bases from V and 7 from J; bases not matched to a gene: 2. The DNA of the CDR3 is TGTGCCAGCAGCGGGACAGGGGTTGGCTACACCTTC. Protein: CASSGTGVGYTF.

CDR3 amino acids: CSVQGHPLGNEQFF. CDR3 nucleotides: TGCAGCGTTCAGGGACACCCCCTGGGGAATGAGCAGTTCTTC. The rearrangement links TRBV29-1 to TRBJ2-1; D is possibly TRBD1 (6 bases). The V gene's germline CDR1 is SQVTM and CDR2 ANQGSEA. V lost 5 bases and J 7 bases, leaving 18 bases between the germline ends. CDR3 size: 14 residues.

The chain has TRBV5-1 and TRBJ1-1; no reliable D call. This CDR3 comprises 14 residues. Germline assignment: CDR1 SGHRS and CDR2 YFSETQ. Trimming left V 0 bases short and J 1 base short, with 7 bases between. The CDR3 DNA reads TGCGCCAGCAGCTTGGCCCGGACGAACACTGAAGCTTTCTTT. Protein product: CASSLARTNTEAFF.

This chain uses TRBV3-1 with TRBJ2-3; 7 nucleotides align to TRBD2. Germline V lookup: CDR1 LGHDT, CDR2 YNNKEL (reference sequence). This CDR3 comprises 16 residues. V lost 1 base, J lost 3 bases, and 7 bases stayed unmatched. The CDR3 nucleotides read TGTGCCAGCAGCCAAGGAGGCGGGAGTGGGACAGATACGCAGTATTTT. This encodes CASSQGGGSGTDTQYF.

The chain is built from TRBV5-1 and TRBJ2-1; TRBD2 agrees at 9 bases. CDR1 is SGHRS and CDR2 is YFSETQ in the germline V gene. The ends lost 6 bases at V and 4 bases at J; junction bases unmatched: 5. The CDR3 contains 14 residues. The CDR3 DNA sequence: TGCGCCAGCAAGACTAGCGGTGGGTACAATGAGCAGTTCTTC. Translated, it gives CASKTSGGYNEQFF. Variable domain in full (rest from reference TRBV5-1 and TRBJ2-1): KAGVTQTPRYLIKTRGQQVTLSCSPISGHRSVSWYQQTPGQGLQFLFEYFSETQRNKGNFPGRFSGRQFSNSRSEMNVSTLELGDSALYLCASKTSGGYNEQFFGPGTRLTVL.

The chain uses TRBV20-1 and TRBJ2-1; D could derive from TRBD1 or TRBD2 (5 bases each). The CDR3 contains 14 residues. The V gene's germline CDR1 is DFQATT and CDR2 SNEGSKA (reference sequence). V was trimmed by 6 bases and J by 3 bases, leaving 15 bases between them. The CDR3: CSAHPGRGYNEQFF. In DNA form, the CDR3 reads TGCAGTGCCCACCCGGGACGGGGCTACAATGAGCAGTTCTTC.

This clonotype appeared a few times. The V call is TRBV7-9, the J call TRBJ2-3; tentatively, D is TRBD1 or TRBD2 (5 bases each). Between the trimmed V and J ends, which lost 5 bases and 6 bases, there was a span of 21 bases. Germline V lookup: CDR1 SEHNR, CDR2 FQNEAQ (reference sequence). This CDR3 has 16 amino acids. Here the CDR3 reads CASSLSGGISADTQYF. Here the CDR3 DNA reads TGTGCCAGCAGCCTCAGTGGGGGAATAAGTGCGGATACGCAGTATTTT.

This clonotype has only a few counts. The genes are TRBV23-1 and TRBJ1-5; the D gene is possibly TRBD1 (5 bases). TRBV23-1 is an open reading frame whose function is uncertain. The CDR3 is made up of 13 amino acids. V was shortened by 11 bases and J by 7 bases, with 18 bases between the two germline ends. The CDR3 coding sequence is TGCGCCTCGGCGGGGGGGGTCCGGCAGCCCCAGCATTTT. Translated: CASAGGVRQPQHF.

This clonotype was observed a few times. The genes are TRBV20-1 and TRBJ2-7; perhaps TRBD1 as D (7 bases). The CDR3 runs to 12 residues. Germline assignment: CDR1 DFQATT and CDR2 SNEGSKA (reference sequence). V shed 4 bases and J shed 7 bases, with 14 bases lying between them. This CDR3 is CSANPQGGEQYV. DNA for the CDR3: TGCAGTGCTAACCCCCAGGGGGGAGAGCAGTACGTC.

This clonotype occurred many times. The chain carries TRBV4-1 and TRBJ2-7, with 11 bases aligning to TRBD2. CDR3 length: 15 residues. In germline, CDR1 is MGHRA, CDR2 YSYEKL. Trimming removed 1 base from V and 5 bases from J; junction bases left unmatched: 4. CDR3 coding DNA: TGCGCCAGCAGCCAAGTCCTAGCGGGAGGAGACGAGCAGTACTTC. Translated, it gives CASSQVLAGGDEQYF.

In its sample, this clonotype was seen a few times. This sequence joins TRBV7-2 and TRBJ2-7; D perhaps matches TRBD1 (5 bases). V was clipped by 1 base and J by 2 bases, with 9 bases between them. Germline assignment: CDR1 SGHTA and CDR2 FQGNSA. The CDR3 spans 14 residues. The CDR3 bases are TGTGCCAGCAGCTTAGAGGCAGGGACCTACGAGCAGTACGTC. Amino acids: CASSLEAGTYEQYV.

This clonotype was counted a few times. This chain connects TRBV18 to TRBJ2-5, with TRBD1 matching 7 bases. Germline CDR1 reads KGHSH; CDR2 reads LQKENI. The CDR3 is 15 residues long. The V and J ends lost 1 base and 0 bases, in that order; junction bases with no gene match: 2. Here the CDR3 DNA reads TGTGCCAGCTCACCACAACAGGGGTACCAAGAGACCCAGTACTTC. Translating gives CASSPQQGYQETQYF.

This clonotype was seen more than once but under ten times. The chain is built from TRBV6-2 or TRBV6-3 and TRBJ1-5, with D unclear. The CDR3 runs to 16 residues. The germline CDR1 and CDR2 sequences are MNHEY and SVGEGT. Trimming left V 2 bases short and J 6 bases short, with 17 bases between. CDR3 DNA: TGTGCCAGCAGTTACGGCTTCGAGGGCTTAGGTCAGCCCCAGCATTTT. Translating gives CASSYGFEGLGQPQHF.